Listed below are T cell receptor beta chains from one sample, sequenced in a study of response to subunit inactivated influenza vaccine. TCRdb ran MiXCR on the RT-PCR reads and lists one entry per CDR3 protein. The sample contains 500,000 to 550,000 distinct CDR3 sequences, roughly 25% of which appear only once. The same sample was also used in a study of T cells expressing NK-cell markers.

The specimen was CD4+ T cells sorted from PBMCs, collected roughly 12 days after vaccination. The source of these receptors is a middle-aged man who received an inactivated influenza vaccine. CDR3s leave out the opening cysteine and the closing phenylalanine or tryptophan.

TRBV9	TRBJ2-4	ASSSQGVKNIQY
TRBV29-1	TRBJ2-5	SVSGYQETQY
TRBV5-1	TRBJ2-7	ASGREAGYEQY
TRBV12-3/TRBV12-4	TRBJ2-1	ASRGLLNEQF
TRBV14	TRBJ2-7	ASSLRSGRQPTGHEQY
TRBV4-3	TRBJ2-1	ASSPGLERNEQF
TRBV20-1	TRBJ1-5	SGGGSNQPQH
TRBV7-3	TRBJ2-7	ASSWGTGEQY
TRBV11-2	TRBJ2-2	ASSFVRNTGELF
TRBV10-3	TRBJ1-1	AISPTGGTEAF
TRBV27	TRBJ2-7	ASSRNLYEQY
TRBV28	TRBJ1-1	SSSSGGVAEAF
TRBV10-2	TRBJ1-5	ASSVGQANQPQH
TRBV12-3/TRBV12-4	TRBJ2-1	ASSRPGQEDEQF
TRBV12-3/TRBV12-4	TRBJ2-1	ASRASGSHEQF
TRBV7-2	TRBJ2-7	ASSLAPPNEQY
TRBV10-3	TRBJ2-1	AISDRDWNEQF